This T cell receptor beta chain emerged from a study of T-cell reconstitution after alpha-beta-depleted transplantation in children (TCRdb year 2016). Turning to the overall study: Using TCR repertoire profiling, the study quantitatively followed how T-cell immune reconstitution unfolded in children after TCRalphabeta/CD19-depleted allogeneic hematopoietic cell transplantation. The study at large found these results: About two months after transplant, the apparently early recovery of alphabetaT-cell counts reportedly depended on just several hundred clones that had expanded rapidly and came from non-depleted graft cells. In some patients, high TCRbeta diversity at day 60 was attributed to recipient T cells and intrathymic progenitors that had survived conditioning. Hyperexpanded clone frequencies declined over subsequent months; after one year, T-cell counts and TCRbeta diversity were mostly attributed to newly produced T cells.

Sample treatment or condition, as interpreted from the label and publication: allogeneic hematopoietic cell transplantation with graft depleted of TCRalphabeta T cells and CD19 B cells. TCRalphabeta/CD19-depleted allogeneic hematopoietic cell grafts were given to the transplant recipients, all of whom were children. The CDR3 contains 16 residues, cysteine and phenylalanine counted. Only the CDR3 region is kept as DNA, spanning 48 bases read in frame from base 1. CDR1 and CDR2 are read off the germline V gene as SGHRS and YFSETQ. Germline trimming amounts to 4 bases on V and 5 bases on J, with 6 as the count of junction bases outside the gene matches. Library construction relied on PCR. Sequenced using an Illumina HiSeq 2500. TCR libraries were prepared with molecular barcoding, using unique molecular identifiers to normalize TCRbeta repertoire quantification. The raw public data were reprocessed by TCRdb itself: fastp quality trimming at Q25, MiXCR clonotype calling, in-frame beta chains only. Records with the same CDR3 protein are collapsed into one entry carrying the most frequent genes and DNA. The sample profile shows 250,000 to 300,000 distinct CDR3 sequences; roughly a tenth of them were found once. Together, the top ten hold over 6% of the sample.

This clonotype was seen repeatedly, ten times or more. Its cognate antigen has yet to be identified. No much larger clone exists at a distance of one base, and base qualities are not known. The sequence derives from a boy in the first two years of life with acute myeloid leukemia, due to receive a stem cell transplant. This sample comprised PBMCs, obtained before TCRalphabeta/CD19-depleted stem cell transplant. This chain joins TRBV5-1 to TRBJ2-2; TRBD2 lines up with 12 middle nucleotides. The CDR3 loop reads CASSIGLAGLTGELFF. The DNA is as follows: TGCGCCAGCAGCATCGGACTAGCGGGGCTGACCGGGGAGCTGTTTTTT.